The 19 T cell receptor beta chains given below trace back to one sample, sequenced in a study of OX40 agonist ivuxolimab in advanced cancers. The table came from immunoSEQ multiplex PCR; TCRdb's copy has only in-frame clones and leaves some out. The profile shows approximately 70,000 clones, more than 70% of them singletons. This specimen consisted of CD4+ or CD8+ T cells sorted from blood, obtained in a trial of the OX40 agonist ivuxolimab. The receptors were gathered from an adult with an advanced solid tumor such as melanoma, head and neck, liver or kidney cancer.

The V gene is TRBV27, the J gene TRBJ1-6; D not certain. Trimming shortened V by 6 bases and J by 3 bases, and 15 bases separated the two germline ends. From germline, CDR1 is MNHEY and CDR2 SMNVEV (reference sequence). The CDR3 is 16 residues long. The CDR3 DNA reads TGTGCCAGCAGACCCCTCGACCGAAACTATAATTCACCCCTCCACTTT. The encoded protein is CASRPLDRNYNSPLHF.

The chain has TRBV6-6 and TRBJ1-5; perhaps TRBD1 as D (5 bases). From germline, CDR1 is MNHNY and CDR2 SVGAGI (reference sequence). The CDR3 is made up of 13 amino acids. Trimming cost V 4 bases and J 8 bases, with 12 bases left between them. Here the CDR3 reads CASSLGLGKPQHF. As DNA, the CDR3 is TGTGCCAGCAGTTTGGGGCTCGGAAAGCCCCAGCATTTT.

The rearrangement links TRBV5-1 to TRBJ1-1, with a weak D call TRBD1 (6 bases). CDR1 is SGHRS and CDR2 is YFSETQ in the germline V gene. The CDR3 covers 16 residues. Trimming pared 0 bases from V and 1 base from J, leaving 13 bases between. The CDR3: CASSLDPRGPNTEAFF. The CDR3 bases are TGCGCCAGCAGCTTGGACCCCCGGGGGCCGAACACTGAAGCTTTCTTT.

Note on this clone: A junction end diverges from the germline sequence, so it may reflect a read error. The gene calls are TRBV5-1 and TRBJ1-6; perhaps TRBD1 as D (6 bases). The germline CDR1 and CDR2 sequences are SGHRS and YFSETQ. This CDR3 contains 13 residues. This chain's CDR3 is CASSLKPDRGFFF. The CDR3 bases are TGCGCCAGCAGCTTGAAACCGGACAGAGGATTTTTTTTT.

The CDR3 nucleotides are TGTGCCAGCAGCCCGGGGGGCCAAACCGGGGAGCTGTTTTTT. Encoded protein: CASSPGGQTGELFF. V gene TRBV7-2 combines with J gene TRBJ2-2, with D possibly TRBD2 on 7 matching bases. Germline CDR1 is SGHTA and CDR2 is FQGNSA. Trimming cost V 5 bases and J 5 bases, with 12 bases left between them. The CDR3 extends over 14 amino acids.

This rearrangement joins TRBV6-5 to TRBJ1-4; D is uncertain. The V and J ends lost 5 bases and 7 bases respectively, with 14 bases between them. The length of the CDR3 is 14 residues. Germline CDR1 is MNHEY and CDR2 is SVGAGI. The CDR3 DNA is TGTGCCAGCAGTCCTGCGGGAAGGCTTGAAAAACTGTTTTTT. Its translation: CASSPAGRLEKLFF.

In this sample, this clone turned up once. The chain recombines TRBV28 with TRBJ1-1; no reliable D call. Germline CDR1 MDHEN, CDR2 SYDVKM. The length of the CDR3 is 12 residues. V was trimmed by 3 bases and J by 6 bases, leaving 8 bases between them. CDR3 amino acids: CASSFTIAEAFF. The CDR3, as DNA: TGTGCCAGCAGTTTTACAATCGCTGAAGCTTTCTTT. The variable domain in full, with the rest retrieved from reference TRBV28 and TRBJ1-1, is DVKVTQSSRYLVKRTGEKVFLECVQDMDHENMFWYRQDPGLGLRLIYFSYDVKMKEKGDIPEGYSVSREKKERFSLILESASTNQTSMYLCASSFTIAEAFFGQGTRLTVV.

The chain combines TRBV6-6 with TRBJ1-2, with 7 bases that match TRBD1. The CDR3 totals 13 residues. Germline V gene sequence: CDR1 MNHNY, CDR2 SVGAGI (reference sequence). After removal of 9 bases from V and 2 bases from J, the junction contained 6 bases not matched to a gene. CDR3 residues: CARSETGNYGYTF. The CDR3 coding sequence is TGTGCCAGATCCGAGACAGGGAACTATGGCTACACCTTC.

This clone has more than one count but fewer than ten. The chain couples TRBV5-1 to TRBJ1-2; 7 nucleotides align to TRBD1. Trimming removed 5 bases from V and 13 bases from J; junction bases left unmatched: 14. This CDR3 comprises 13 residues. Germline values: CDR1 SGHRS, CDR2 YFSETQ. The CDR3 here is CASRPGTEPWRTF. CDR3 nucleotide sequence: TGCGCCAGCAGACCGGGGACAGAACCATGGCGCACCTTC.

This clone was counted a few times. The rearrangement joins TRBV6-6 to TRBJ1-2, with 9 bases identical to TRBD1. J was trimmed by 4 bases and V by 5 bases; bases with no gene match: 8. This CDR3 contains 15 residues. Looked up from germline, CDR1 is MNHNY and CDR2 is SVGAGI (reference sequence). The CDR3 DNA is TGTGCCAGCAGTCTTGGGACAGGGAGGGTCTATGGCTACACCTTC. Translated: CASSLGTGRVYGYTF.

The chain uses TRBV27 and TRBJ1-1, with a weak D call TRBD1 (6 bases). There are 14 residues in the CDR3. Germline values: CDR1 MNHEY, CDR2 SMNVEV (reference sequence). With 6 bases removed from V and 11 bases from J, the gap between germline ends came to 22 bases. CDR3 sequence reads: CASSKTGSSFLAFF. CDR3 in DNA: TGTGCCAGCAGCAAGACAGGAAGTAGCTTCTTGGCTTTCTTT.

This chain connects TRBV9 to TRBJ1-2; the D is unclear. Trimming shortened V by 0 bases and J by 7 bases, and 10 bases separated the two germline ends. The CDR3 extends over 13 amino acids. CDR1 is SGDLS, CDR2 YYNGEE, per germline. The CDR3 bases are TGTGCCAGCAGCGTAGATAACAGCCTTGGCTACACCTTC. Protein product: CASSVDNSLGYTF.

The chain combines TRBV19 with TRBJ1-5; no clear D gene. Germline V gene sequence: CDR1 LNHDA, CDR2 SQIVND (reference sequence). V lost 4 bases to trimming and J lost 0 bases, with 10 bases between them. This CDR3 has 15 amino acids. The CDR3: CASSKEIYSNQPQHF. The CDR3 coding sequence is TGTGCCAGTAGTAAAGAGATCTATAGCAATCAGCCCCAGCATTTT.

V usage is TRBV6-1 and J usage is TRBJ2-5; tentative D call: TRBD1 (6 bases). The germline V gene has CDR1 MNHNS and CDR2 SASEGT. V was clipped by 1 base and J by 7 bases, with 13 bases between them. The CDR3 is 14 amino acids. In nucleotides, the CDR3 is TGTGCCAGCAGTGAAGAACAGGGTAGGGGGACCCAGTACTTC. Translating it yields CASSEEQGRGTQYF.

The chain recombines TRBV7-9 with TRBJ2-2; TRBD2 aligns across 7 bases. The ends lost 5 bases at V and 8 bases at J; junction bases unmatched: 11. CDR3 size: 15 residues. Germline loops: CDR1 SEHNR, CDR2 FQNEAQ (reference sequence). CDR3 nucleotide sequence: TGTGCCAGCAGCAGCAGGAGCGGGGATATTGGGGAGCTGTTTTTT. Encoded protein: CASSSRSGDIGELFF. Filled out from reference TRBV7-9 and TRBJ2-2, the complete variable domain reads DTGVSQNPRHKITKRGQNVTFRCDPISEHNRLYWYRQTLGQGPEFLTYFQNEAQLEKSRLLSDRFSAERPKGSFSTLEIQRTEQGDSAMYLCASSSRSGDIGELFFGEGSRLTVL.

Only one count was recorded for this clone. This CDR3 reads CASSWTGWLENIQYF. CDR3 DNA: TGTGCCAGCAGCTGGACAGGGTGGCTTGAAAACATTCAGTACTTC. J is TRBJ2-4 and V is TRBV28, with TRBD1 matching 8 bases. CDR1 and CDR2 from the germline V gene are MDHEN and SYDVKM. This CDR3 contains 15 residues. Trimming removed 6 bases from V and 5 bases from J; junction bases left unmatched: 9.

The V call is TRBV6-5, the J call TRBJ1-2; tentative D call: TRBD1 (5 bases). Trimming removed 0 bases from V and 2 bases from J, with 10 bases in between. CDR1 is MNHEY and CDR2 is SVGAGI in the germline V gene. This CDR3 has 15 residues. The CDR3 sequence: CASSYSYRGNYGYTF. CDR3 DNA: TGTGCCAGCAGTTACTCCTACCGGGGGAACTATGGCTACACCTTC.

V usage is TRBV6-5 and J usage is TRBJ1-2, with 9 bases that match TRBD1. Germline V lookup: CDR1 MNHEY, CDR2 SVGAGI. This CDR3 contains 14 residues. Trimming removed 5 bases from V and 5 bases from J; junction bases left unmatched: 6. The CDR3 loop is CASSPAGQGYGYTF. The CDR3 DNA sequence: TGTGCCAGCAGTCCCGCGGGACAGGGATATGGCTACACCTTC.

The V gene is TRBV7-9, the J gene TRBJ2-5; D is uncertain. The CDR3 contains 12 residues. The V end lost 3 bases, the J end lost 7 bases, and 9 bases lay between the germline ends. Per the germline V gene, CDR1 is SEHNR and CDR2 is FQNEAQ (reference sequence). CDR3 loop: CASSFEWGTQYF. CDR3 nucleotides: TGTGCCAGCAGCTTCGAGTGGGGGACCCAGTACTTC.